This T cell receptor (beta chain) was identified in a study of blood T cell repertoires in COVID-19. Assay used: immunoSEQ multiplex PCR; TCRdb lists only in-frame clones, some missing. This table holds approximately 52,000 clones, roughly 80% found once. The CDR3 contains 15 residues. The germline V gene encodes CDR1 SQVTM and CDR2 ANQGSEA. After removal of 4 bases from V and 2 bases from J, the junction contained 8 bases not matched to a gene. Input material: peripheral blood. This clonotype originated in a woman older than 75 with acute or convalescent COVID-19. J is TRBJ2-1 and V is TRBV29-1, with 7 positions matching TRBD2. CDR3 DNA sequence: TGCAGCGTTGTAGGAGCGGGACGAACCTACAATGAGCAGTTCTTC. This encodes CSVVGAGRTYNEQFF.